The T cell receptor (beta chain) described here comes from a study of siplizumab effects on memory and regulatory T cells. Generated by immunoSEQ multiplex PCR, the TCRdb table keeps only in-frame clones and is missing some. The sample holds tens of thousands of clones, about 90% seen once. Study-level findings and limits: Siplizumab led to significantly less abundant alloreactive sequences that could be traced back to unstimulated CD4+ memory cells. There appeared to be greater diversity in naive T cells than in memory cells, and naive T cells seemed major contributors to the alloresponse. The study found that mappable alloreactive CD4+ clones averaged roughly 70% Treg-derived with siplizumab and 25% to 30% in controls.

A remark on this clone: Its specificity is unknown.

The receptor's source is a human donor in good health. The specimen sequenced was naive CD8+ T cells sorted from blood.

CDR3 nucleotides: TGTGCCAGCAGTTTATTGACAGGGGGCCCGACCTACGAGCAGTACTTC. Residues: CASSLLTGGPTYEQYF. The chain links TRBV28 to TRBJ2-7; 10 bases are a match to TRBD1. The CDR3 consists of 16 residues. V lost 1 base, J lost 2 bases, and 5 bases stayed unmatched. Looked up from germline, CDR1 is MDHEN and CDR2 is SYDVKM.